These T cell receptor beta chains were read from a single sample in a study. TCRdb used MiXCR to reprocess the RT-PCR reads, holding one entry per CDR3 protein. The table records about 680,000 distinct CDR3 sequences, 13% to 15% of them present only once. Sequenced input: memory CD4+ T cells from blood. These TCRs come from a female donor in good health, serving as a healthy control. The CDR3 runs from the conserved cysteine through the conserved F or W. Fields, in order: J gene, V gene, D gene, clone size, CDR3 length, CDR3 DNA, CDR3 protein. D genes are given only for firm matches. The size field is filled for only some rows; it gives once, few, many or a size class.

j_call: TRBJ2-1
v_call: TRBV20-1
d_call: TRBD2
clone_size: .
cdr3_length: 17
cdr3_nt: TGCAGTGCCACCCCGAGACTAGCGGGTAAATTTTACAATGAGCAGTTCTTC
cdr3_aa: CSATPRLAGKFYNEQFF

j_call: TRBJ2-7
v_call: TRBV20-1
d_call: .
clone_size: many
cdr3_length: 13
cdr3_nt: TGCAGTGCGACAACCGGGAAGGACTACGAGCAGTACTTC
cdr3_aa: CSATTGKDYEQYF

j_call: TRBJ1-5
v_call: TRBV6-2/TRBV6-3
d_call: .
clone_size: few
cdr3_length: 14
cdr3_nt: TGTGCCAGCAGTTACCTCGGAAGCGATCAGCCCCAGCATTTT
cdr3_aa: CASSYLGSDQPQHF

j_call: TRBJ1-5
v_call: TRBV15
d_call: .
clone_size: few
cdr3_length: 15
cdr3_nt: TGTGCCACCAGCAGAGATCCGCAGGGAAAGCAGCCCCAGCATTTT
cdr3_aa: CATSRDPQGKQPQHF

j_call: TRBJ1-2
v_call: TRBV5-1
d_call: .
clone_size: .
cdr3_length: 16
cdr3_nt: TGCGCCAGCAGCTTGGGGACCGCGGAGGGTAACTATGGCTACACCTTC
cdr3_aa: CASSLGTAEGNYGYTF

j_call: TRBJ1-1
v_call: TRBV7-9
d_call: .
clone_size: few
cdr3_length: 14
cdr3_nt: TGTGCCAGCAGCTTAGTAGGGTTATTTGCTGAAGCTTTCTTT
cdr3_aa: CASSLVGLFAEAFF

j_call: TRBJ2-2
v_call: TRBV10-1
d_call: TRBD2
clone_size: few
cdr3_length: 15
cdr3_nt: TGCGCCAGCAGTCTTAGCGGGATAAGTACCGGGGAGCTGTTTTTT
cdr3_aa: CASSLSGISTGELFF

j_call: TRBJ2-7
v_call: TRBV20-1
d_call: .
clone_size: many
cdr3_length: 13
cdr3_nt: TGCAGTGCTAGAGGGACGGCCGTGGGGGAGCAGTACTTC
cdr3_aa: CSARGTAVGEQYF

j_call: TRBJ2-7
v_call: TRBV20-1
d_call: TRBD1
clone_size: many
cdr3_length: 14
cdr3_nt: TGCAGTGCTAGACCGGACAGGGGACACTACGAGCAGTACTTC
cdr3_aa: CSARPDRGHYEQYF

j_call: TRBJ2-1
v_call: TRBV6-5
d_call: .
clone_size: many
cdr3_length: 16
cdr3_nt: TGTGCCAGCAAAGGTACGAGGGGGGCAACCTACAATGAGCAGTTCTTC
cdr3_aa: CASKGTRGATYNEQFF

j_call: TRBJ2-7
v_call: TRBV9
d_call: .
clone_size: few
cdr3_length: 15
cdr3_nt: TGTGCCAGCAGCGTAGCTTCGGCTAGCGAGTACGAGCAGTACTTC
cdr3_aa: CASSVASASEYEQYF

j_call: TRBJ2-1
v_call: TRBV7-7
d_call: TRBD2
clone_size: few
cdr3_length: 20
cdr3_nt: TGTGCCAGCAGCTTAGGTCCCGGACTAGCGGGAGAGGGGTCCTACAATGAGCAGTTCTTC
cdr3_aa: CASSLGPGLAGEGSYNEQFF

j_call: TRBJ2-7
v_call: TRBV28
d_call: .
clone_size: .
cdr3_length: 15
cdr3_nt: TGTGCCAGCAGACCACACCGGGACGGGTCCTACGAGCAGTACTTC
cdr3_aa: CASRPHRDGSYEQYF

j_call: TRBJ1-4
v_call: TRBV28
d_call: TRBD1
clone_size: .
cdr3_length: 15
cdr3_nt: TGTGCCAGCAGGGGGTCGACAGGGGAGAATGAAAAACTGTTTTTT
cdr3_aa: CASRGSTGENEKLFF

j_call: TRBJ2-3
v_call: TRBV20-1
d_call: .
clone_size: few
cdr3_length: 12
cdr3_nt: TGCAGTGCTAGCCCGACTAAAGATACGCAGTATTTT
cdr3_aa: CSASPTKDTQYF

j_call: TRBJ1-2
v_call: TRBV28
d_call: .
clone_size: few
cdr3_length: 14
cdr3_nt: TGTGCCAGCAGTACCCAGACAGAGAACTATGGCTACACCTTC
cdr3_aa: CASSTQTENYGYTF

j_call: TRBJ2-7
v_call: TRBV5-1
d_call: TRBD2
clone_size: many
cdr3_length: 15
cdr3_nt: TGCGCCAGCAGCTTACTAGCGGGGAGCTCCTACGAGCAGTACTTC
cdr3_aa: CASSLLAGSSYEQYF

j_call: TRBJ2-3
v_call: TRBV4-2
d_call: .
clone_size: .
cdr3_length: 17
cdr3_nt: TGTGCCAGCAGCCAAATACAGGAGAGCCTTAGCACAGATACGCAGTATTTT
cdr3_aa: CASSQIQESLSTDTQYF

j_call: TRBJ1-5
v_call: TRBV6-2/TRBV6-3
d_call: .
clone_size: many
cdr3_length: 15
cdr3_nt: TGTGCCAGCAGTGACCTCGGGGGGACCGCAGGGCCCCAGCATTTT
cdr3_aa: CASSDLGGTAGPQHF

j_call: TRBJ2-2
v_call: TRBV5-1
d_call: .
clone_size: many
cdr3_length: 16
cdr3_nt: TGCGCCAGCAGCTTGTGGGACACGTCGAACACCGGGGAGCTGTTTTTT
cdr3_aa: CASSLWDTSNTGELFF

j_call: TRBJ2-3
v_call: TRBV28
d_call: TRBD1
clone_size: .
cdr3_length: 15
cdr3_nt: TGTGCCAGCAGCCGCCGGACAGGGGGCACAGATACGCAGTATTTT
cdr3_aa: CASSRRTGGTDTQYF

j_call: TRBJ2-1
v_call: TRBV11-3
d_call: .
clone_size: .
cdr3_length: 16
cdr3_nt: TGTGCCAGCTCCGATCCCGGGACGGGTTTCTCCAATGAGCAGTTCTTC
cdr3_aa: CASSDPGTGFSNEQFF

j_call: TRBJ1-5
v_call: TRBV7-2
d_call: TRBD1
clone_size: .
cdr3_length: 15
cdr3_nt: TGTGCCAGCAGCTCCACACAGGGGTCGGTTCAGCCCCAGCATTTT
cdr3_aa: CASSSTQGSVQPQHF